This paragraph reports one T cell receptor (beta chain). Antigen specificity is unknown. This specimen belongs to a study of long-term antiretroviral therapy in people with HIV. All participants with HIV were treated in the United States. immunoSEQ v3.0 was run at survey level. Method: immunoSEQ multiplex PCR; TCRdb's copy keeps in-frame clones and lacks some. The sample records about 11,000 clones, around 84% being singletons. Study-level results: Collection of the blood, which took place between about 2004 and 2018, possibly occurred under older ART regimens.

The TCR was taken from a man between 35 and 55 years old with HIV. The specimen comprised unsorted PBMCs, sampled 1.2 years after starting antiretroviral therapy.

The CDR3 reads CASSLTGTGPNTGELFF. For the CDR3, the DNA is TGTGCCAGCAGCTTGACAGGGACAGGGCCGAACACCGGGGAGCTGTTTTTT. The V and J genes are TRBV5-4 and TRBJ2-2; 9 bases are shared with TRBD1. Losses at the gene ends were 1 base for V and 0 bases for J; bases not matched to a gene: 4. The CDR3 consists of 17 residues. Germline CDR1 is SGHNT and CDR2 is YYREEE (reference sequence).